The rows below give T cell receptor beta chains drawn from one sample of a study of blood T cell repertoires in COVID-19. Data came from immunoSEQ multiplex PCR; TCRdb stores just in-frame clones and leaves some out. The sample has 300,000 to 500,000 clones, around 90% seen once. The sequencing input was PBMCs or T cells enriched from blood (not recorded which). Every receptor here comes from a woman aged 40 to 50 with acute COVID-19. Each CDR3 is given with its conserved first and last residue. Fields, in order: CDR3 protein, clone size, D gene, V gene, J gene. The D gene is left open where the match is weak. The size entry is marked missing in some rows and otherwise reads once, few, many or a size class.

CDR3: CASSIVRGLSSGNTIYF
size: once
D: NA
V: TRBV19
J: TRBJ1-3

CDR3: CAWSHRELGMNSPLHF
size: many
D: NA
V: TRBV30
J: TRBJ1-6

CDR3: CASSLTGGGESPLHF
size: NA
D: TRBD1
V: TRBV11-2
J: TRBJ1-6

CDR3: CASSFLSGGPGANEQFF
size: NA
D: TRBD2
V: TRBV27
J: TRBJ2-1

CDR3: CAISVGVGEKLFF
size: NA
D: NA
V: TRBV10-3
J: TRBJ1-4

CDR3: CASGLGRLAEEQYF
size: NA
D: TRBD2
V: TRBV12-5
J: TRBJ2-7

CDR3: CASTHHPQTRDEQFF
size: NA
D: NA
V: TRBV5-4
J: TRBJ2-1

CDR3: CASSQPKTGGGEKLFF
size: NA
D: TRBD1
V: TRBV3-1/TRBV3-2
J: TRBJ1-4

CDR3: CASSSSGLPFGDTGELFF
size: NA
D: NA
V: TRBV5-1
J: TRBJ2-2

CDR3: CASSLDGRPLNYGYTF
size: NA
D: NA
V: TRBV5-6
J: TRBJ1-2

CDR3: CASSYSPETQYF
size: NA
D: NA
V: TRBV6-6
J: TRBJ2-5

CDR3: CASSPGGTIYF
size: NA
D: NA
V: TRBV3-1/TRBV3-2
J: TRBJ1-3

CDR3: CASSLAGELYEQYF
size: NA
D: TRBD2
V: TRBV3-1/TRBV3-2
J: TRBJ2-7

CDR3: CASSLVTGGEDEAFF
size: NA
D: TRBD1
V: TRBV5-1
J: TRBJ1-1

CDR3: CASSLEGVGPEAFF
size: NA
D: NA
V: TRBV11-2
J: TRBJ1-1

CDR3: CASGKQGAFNSPLHF
size: once
D: TRBD1
V: TRBV5-8
J: TRBJ1-6

CDR3: CSVEDFDNLEAFF
size: NA
D: NA
V: TRBV29-1
J: TRBJ1-1

CDR3: CASSLGSGGDKETQYF
size: NA
D: TRBD1
V: TRBV5-8
J: TRBJ2-5

CDR3: CASSSRGSMVEKLFF
size: NA
D: NA
V: TRBV7-2
J: TRBJ1-4

CDR3: CASSTGFQETQYF
size: few
D: NA
V: TRBV19
J: TRBJ2-5

CDR3: CASGTGYGYTF
size: NA
D: NA
V: TRBV4-1
J: TRBJ1-2

CDR3: CASSMQTGGYGYTF
size: once
D: TRBD1
V: TRBV19
J: TRBJ1-2